This section outlines one T cell receptor (beta chain) sequence together with its context. V shed 6 bases and J shed 3 bases, with 8 bases lying between them. The germline V gene has CDR1 GTSNPN and CDR2 SVGIG (reference sequence). The CDR3 contains 11 residues. The sample comes from a study of technical replicates of blood from several donors. Assay used: immunoSEQ multiplex PCR; TCRdb lists only in-frame clones, some missing. This sample yields under 70,000 clones, of which about 91% are seen a single time; around 0.37% belongs to the top ten. The chain links TRBV30 to TRBJ2-5; a possible D gene is TRBD2 (6 bases). This clonotype was sampled from a human donor in good health. Material for sequencing was T cells isolated from PBMCs. For the CDR3, the DNA is TGTGCCTGCACGGGAGAAGAGACCCAGTACTTC. Protein sequence: CACTGEETQYF.